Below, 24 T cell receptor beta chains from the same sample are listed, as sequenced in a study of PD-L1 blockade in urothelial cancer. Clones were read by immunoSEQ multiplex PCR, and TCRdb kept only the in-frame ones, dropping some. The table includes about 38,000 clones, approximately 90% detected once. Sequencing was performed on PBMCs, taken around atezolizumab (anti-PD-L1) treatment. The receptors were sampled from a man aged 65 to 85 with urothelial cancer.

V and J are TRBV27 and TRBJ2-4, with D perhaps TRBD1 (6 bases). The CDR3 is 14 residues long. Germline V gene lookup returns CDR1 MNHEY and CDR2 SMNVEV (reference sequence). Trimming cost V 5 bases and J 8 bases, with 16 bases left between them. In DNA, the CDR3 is TGTGCCAGCAGTAACTCGGACAGTAAGGACATTCAGTACTTC. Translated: CASSNSDSKDIQYF.

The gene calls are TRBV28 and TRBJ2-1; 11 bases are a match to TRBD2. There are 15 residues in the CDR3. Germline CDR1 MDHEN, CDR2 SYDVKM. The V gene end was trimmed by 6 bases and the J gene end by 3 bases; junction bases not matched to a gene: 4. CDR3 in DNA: TGTGCCAGCAGACCCACTAGCGGGAGCTACAATGAGCAGTTCTTC. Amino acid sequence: CASRPTSGSYNEQFF.

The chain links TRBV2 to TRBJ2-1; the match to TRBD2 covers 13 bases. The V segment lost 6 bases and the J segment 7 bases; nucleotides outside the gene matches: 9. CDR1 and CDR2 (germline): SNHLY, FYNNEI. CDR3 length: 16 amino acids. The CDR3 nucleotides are TGTGCCAGCAGGACCGGACTAGCGGGAGATCCGAATGAGCAGTTCTTC. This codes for CASRTGLAGDPNEQFF.

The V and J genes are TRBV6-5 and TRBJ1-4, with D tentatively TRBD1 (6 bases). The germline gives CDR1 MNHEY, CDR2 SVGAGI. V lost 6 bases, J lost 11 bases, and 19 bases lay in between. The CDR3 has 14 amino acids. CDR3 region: CASSLTGPQGKLFF. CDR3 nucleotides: TGTGCCAGCAGCCTCACAGGCCCCCAGGGGAAACTGTTTTTT.

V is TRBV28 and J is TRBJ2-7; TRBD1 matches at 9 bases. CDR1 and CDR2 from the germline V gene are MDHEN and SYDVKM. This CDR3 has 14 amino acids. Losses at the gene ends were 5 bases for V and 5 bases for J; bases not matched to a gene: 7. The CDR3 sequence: CASSPPGQGHEQYF. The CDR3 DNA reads TGTGCCAGCAGTCCCCCGGGACAGGGCCACGAGCAGTACTTC.

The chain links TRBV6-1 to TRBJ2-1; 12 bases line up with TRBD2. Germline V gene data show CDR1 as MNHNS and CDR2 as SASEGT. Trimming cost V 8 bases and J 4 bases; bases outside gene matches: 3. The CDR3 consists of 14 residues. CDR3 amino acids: CASQGLAGYNEQFF. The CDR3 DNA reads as TGTGCCAGCCAAGGACTAGCGGGGTACAATGAGCAGTTCTTC.

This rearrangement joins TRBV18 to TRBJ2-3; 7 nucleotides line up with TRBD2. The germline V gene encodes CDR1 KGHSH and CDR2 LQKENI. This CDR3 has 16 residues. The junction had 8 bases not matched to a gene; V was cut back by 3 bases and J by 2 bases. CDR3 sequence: CASSPQTSVSTDTQYF. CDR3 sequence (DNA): TGTGCCAGCTCACCCCAAACTAGCGTATCCACAGATACGCAGTATTTT.

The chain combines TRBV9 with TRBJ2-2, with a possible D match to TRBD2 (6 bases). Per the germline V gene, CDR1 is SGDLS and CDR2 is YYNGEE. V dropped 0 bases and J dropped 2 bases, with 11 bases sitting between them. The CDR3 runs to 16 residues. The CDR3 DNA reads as TGTGCCAGCAGCGTAGCTGCCGGGAGAAACACCGGGGAGCTGTTTTTT. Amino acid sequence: CASSVAAGRNTGELFF.

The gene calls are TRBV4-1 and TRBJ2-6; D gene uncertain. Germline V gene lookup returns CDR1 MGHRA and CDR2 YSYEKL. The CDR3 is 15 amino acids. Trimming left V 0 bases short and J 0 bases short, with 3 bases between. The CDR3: CASSQDLSGANVLTF. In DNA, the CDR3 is TGCGCCAGCAGCCAAGATCTCTCTGGGGCCAACGTCCTGACTTTC.

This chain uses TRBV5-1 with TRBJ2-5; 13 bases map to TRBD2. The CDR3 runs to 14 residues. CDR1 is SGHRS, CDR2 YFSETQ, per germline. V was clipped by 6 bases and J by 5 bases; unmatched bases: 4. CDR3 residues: CASTGGLAGETQYF. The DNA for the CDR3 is TGCGCCAGCACCGGGGGACTAGCGGGGGAGACCCAGTACTTC. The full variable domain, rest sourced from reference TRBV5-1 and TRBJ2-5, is KAGVTQTPRYLIKTRGQQVTLSCSPISGHRSVSWYQQTPGQGLQFLFEYFSETQRNKGNFPGRFSGRQFSNSRSEMNVSTLELGDSALYLCASTGGLAGETQYFGPGTRLLVL.

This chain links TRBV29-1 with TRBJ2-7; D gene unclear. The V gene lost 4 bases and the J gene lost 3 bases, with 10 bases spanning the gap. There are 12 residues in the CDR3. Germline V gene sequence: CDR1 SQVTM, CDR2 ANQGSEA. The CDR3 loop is CSVAGNSYEQYF. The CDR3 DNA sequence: TGCAGCGTTGCCGGAAACAGCTACGAGCAGTACTTC.

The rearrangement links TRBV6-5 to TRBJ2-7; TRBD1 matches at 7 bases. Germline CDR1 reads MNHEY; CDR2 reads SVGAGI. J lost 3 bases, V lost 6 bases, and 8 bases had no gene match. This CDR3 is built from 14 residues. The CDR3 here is CASSPTGLVYEQYF. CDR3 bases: TGTGCCAGCAGCCCGACAGGGTTAGTCTACGAGCAGTACTTC.

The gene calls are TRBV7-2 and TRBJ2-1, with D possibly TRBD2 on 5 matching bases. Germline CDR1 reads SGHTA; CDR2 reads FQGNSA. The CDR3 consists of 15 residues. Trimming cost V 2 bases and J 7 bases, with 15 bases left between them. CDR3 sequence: CASSLTAAHGNEQFF. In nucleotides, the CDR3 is TGTGCCAGCAGCTTAACAGCGGCTCACGGTAATGAGCAGTTCTTC.

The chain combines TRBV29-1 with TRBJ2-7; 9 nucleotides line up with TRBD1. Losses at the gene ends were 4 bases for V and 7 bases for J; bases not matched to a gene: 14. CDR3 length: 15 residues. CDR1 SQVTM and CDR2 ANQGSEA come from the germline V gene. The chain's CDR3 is CSVVPLDRGYREQYF. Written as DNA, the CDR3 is TGCAGCGTTGTTCCCCTGGACAGGGGTTATAGGGAGCAGTACTTC.

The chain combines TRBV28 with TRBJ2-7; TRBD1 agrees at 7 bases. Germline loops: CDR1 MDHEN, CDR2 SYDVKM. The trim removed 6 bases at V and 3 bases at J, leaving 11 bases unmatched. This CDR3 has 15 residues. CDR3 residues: CASRGGGTVLYEQYF. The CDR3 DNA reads TGTGCCAGCAGAGGGGGTGGGACAGTCCTCTACGAGCAGTACTTC.

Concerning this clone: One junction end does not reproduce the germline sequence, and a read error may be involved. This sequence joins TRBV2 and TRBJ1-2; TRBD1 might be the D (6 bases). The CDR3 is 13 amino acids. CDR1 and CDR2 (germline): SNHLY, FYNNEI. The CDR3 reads CASREDRSYGYTF. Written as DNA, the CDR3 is TGTGCCAGCAGGGAAGACAGGTCCTATGGCTACACCTTC.

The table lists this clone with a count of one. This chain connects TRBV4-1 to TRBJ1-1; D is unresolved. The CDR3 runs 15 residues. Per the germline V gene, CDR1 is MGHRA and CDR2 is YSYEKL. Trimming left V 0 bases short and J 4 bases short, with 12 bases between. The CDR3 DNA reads TGCGCCAGCAGCCAAGAATGGAGGGTATCCACTGAAGCTTTCTTT. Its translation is CASSQEWRVSTEAFF.

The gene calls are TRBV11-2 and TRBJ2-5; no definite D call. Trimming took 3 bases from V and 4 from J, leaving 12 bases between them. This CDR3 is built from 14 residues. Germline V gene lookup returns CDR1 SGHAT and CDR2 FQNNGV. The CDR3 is CASSFGTAGETQYF. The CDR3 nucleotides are TGTGCCAGCAGCTTTGGAACAGCTGGAGAGACCCAGTACTTC.

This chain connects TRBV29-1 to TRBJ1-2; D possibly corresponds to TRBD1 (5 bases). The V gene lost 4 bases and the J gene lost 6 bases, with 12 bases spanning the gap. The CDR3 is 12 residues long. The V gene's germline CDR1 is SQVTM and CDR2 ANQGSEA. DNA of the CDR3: TGCAGCGTTGGAGGCAGGGCGGATGGCTACACCTTC. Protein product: CSVGGRADGYTF. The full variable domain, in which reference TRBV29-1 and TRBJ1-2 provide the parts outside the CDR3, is SAVISQKPSRDICQRGTSLTIQCQVDSQVTMMFWYRQQPGQSLTLIATANQGSEATYESGFVIDKFPISRPNLTFSTLTVSNMSPEDSSIYLCSVGGRADGYTFGSGTRLTVV.

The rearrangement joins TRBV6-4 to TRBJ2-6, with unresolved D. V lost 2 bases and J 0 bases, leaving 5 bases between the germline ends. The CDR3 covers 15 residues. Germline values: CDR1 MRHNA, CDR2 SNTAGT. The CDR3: CASSDPRSGANVLTF. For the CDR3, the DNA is TGTGCCAGCAGTGACCCTCGCTCTGGGGCCAACGTCCTGACTTTC.

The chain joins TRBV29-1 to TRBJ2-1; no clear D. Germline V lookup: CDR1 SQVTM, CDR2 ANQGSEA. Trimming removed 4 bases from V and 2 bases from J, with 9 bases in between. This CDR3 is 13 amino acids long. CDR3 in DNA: TGCAGCGTTGGGCTCCAACCCTACAATGAGCAGTTCTTC. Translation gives CSVGLQPYNEQFF.

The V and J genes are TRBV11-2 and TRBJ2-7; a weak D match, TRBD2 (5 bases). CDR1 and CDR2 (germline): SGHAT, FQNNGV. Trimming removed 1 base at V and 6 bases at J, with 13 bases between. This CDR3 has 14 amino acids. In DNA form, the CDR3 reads TGTGCCAGCAGCTTAGCCGGGGTTGCCCCCGAGCAGTACTTC. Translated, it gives CASSLAGVAPEQYF.

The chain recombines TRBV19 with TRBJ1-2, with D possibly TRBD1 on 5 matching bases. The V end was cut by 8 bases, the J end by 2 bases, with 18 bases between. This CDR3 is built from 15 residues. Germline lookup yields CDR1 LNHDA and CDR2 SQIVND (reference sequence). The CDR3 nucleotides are TGTGCCAGTGGCAGATTAGACAGAAACAACTATGGCTACACCTTC. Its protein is CASGRLDRNNYGYTF.

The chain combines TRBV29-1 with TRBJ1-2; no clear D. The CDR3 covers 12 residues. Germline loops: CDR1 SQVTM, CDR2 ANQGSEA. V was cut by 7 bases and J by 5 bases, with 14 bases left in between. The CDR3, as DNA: TGCAGCGGCGGATCGGGTGCGTATGGCTACACCTTC. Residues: CSGGSGAYGYTF.